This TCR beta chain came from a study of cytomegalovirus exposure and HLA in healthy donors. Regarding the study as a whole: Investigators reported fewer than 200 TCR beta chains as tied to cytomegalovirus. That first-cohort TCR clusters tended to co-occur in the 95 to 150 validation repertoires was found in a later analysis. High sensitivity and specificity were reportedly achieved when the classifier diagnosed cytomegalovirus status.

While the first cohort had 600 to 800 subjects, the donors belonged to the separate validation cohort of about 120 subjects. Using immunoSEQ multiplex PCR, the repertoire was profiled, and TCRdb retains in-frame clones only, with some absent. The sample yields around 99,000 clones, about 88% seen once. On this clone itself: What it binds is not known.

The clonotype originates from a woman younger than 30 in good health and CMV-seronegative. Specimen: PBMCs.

This CDR3 is CASGLKAGPGTGELFF. The CDR3 DNA is TGTGCTAGTGGTCTCAAAGCGGGGCCGGGCACCGGGGAGCTGTTTTTT. V gene TRBV12-5 combines with J gene TRBJ2-2; 7 nucleotides match TRBD2. Germline V gene lookup returns CDR1 LGHNT and CDR2 FRNRAP. The CDR3 runs to 16 residues. The V and J ends lost 5 bases and 4 bases, in that order; junction bases with no gene match: 10.